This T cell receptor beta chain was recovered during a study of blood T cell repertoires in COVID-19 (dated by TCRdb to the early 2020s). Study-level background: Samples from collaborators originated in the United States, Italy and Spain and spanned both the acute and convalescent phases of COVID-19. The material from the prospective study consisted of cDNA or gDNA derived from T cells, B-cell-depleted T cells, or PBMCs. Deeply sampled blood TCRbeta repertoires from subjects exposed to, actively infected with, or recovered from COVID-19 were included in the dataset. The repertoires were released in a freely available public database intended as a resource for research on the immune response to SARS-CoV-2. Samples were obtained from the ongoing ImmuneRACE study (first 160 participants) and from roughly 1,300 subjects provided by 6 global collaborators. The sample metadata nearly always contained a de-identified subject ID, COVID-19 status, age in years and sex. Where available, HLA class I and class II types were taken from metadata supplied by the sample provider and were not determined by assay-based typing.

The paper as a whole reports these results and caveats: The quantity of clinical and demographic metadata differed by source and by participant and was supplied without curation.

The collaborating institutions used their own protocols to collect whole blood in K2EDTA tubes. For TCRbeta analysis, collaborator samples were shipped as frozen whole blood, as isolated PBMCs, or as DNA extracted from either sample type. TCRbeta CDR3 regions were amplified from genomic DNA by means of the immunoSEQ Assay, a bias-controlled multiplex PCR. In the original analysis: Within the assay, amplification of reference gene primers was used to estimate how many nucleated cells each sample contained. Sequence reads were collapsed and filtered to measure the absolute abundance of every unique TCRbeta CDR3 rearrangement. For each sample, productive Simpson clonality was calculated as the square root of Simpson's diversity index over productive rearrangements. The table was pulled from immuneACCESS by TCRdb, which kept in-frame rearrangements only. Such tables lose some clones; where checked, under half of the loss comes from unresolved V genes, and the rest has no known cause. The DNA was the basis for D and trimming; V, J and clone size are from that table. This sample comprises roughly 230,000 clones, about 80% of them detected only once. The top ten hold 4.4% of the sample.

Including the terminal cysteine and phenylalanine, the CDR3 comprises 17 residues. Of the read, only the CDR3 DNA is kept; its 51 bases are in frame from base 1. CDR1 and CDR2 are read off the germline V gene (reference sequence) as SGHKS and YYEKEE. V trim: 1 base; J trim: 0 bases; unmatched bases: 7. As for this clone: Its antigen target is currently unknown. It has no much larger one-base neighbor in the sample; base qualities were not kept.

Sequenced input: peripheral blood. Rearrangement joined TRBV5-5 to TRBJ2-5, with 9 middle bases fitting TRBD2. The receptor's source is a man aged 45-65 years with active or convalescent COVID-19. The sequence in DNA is TGTGCCAGCAGCTTGACCAGCGGGGGGTCGTACCAAGAGACCCAGTACTTC. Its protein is CASSLTSGGSYQETQYF. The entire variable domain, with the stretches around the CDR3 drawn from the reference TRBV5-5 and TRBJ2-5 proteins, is DAGVTQSPTHLIKTRGQQVTLRCSPISGHKSVSWYQQVLGQGPQFIFQYYEKEERGRGNFPDRFSARQFPNYSSELNVNALLLGDSALYLCASSLTSGGSYQETQYFGPGTRLLVL.